This TCR beta chain was observed in a study of blood T cell repertoires in COVID-19. The V and J ends lost 0 bases and 2 bases, in that order; junction bases with no gene match: 11. CDR1 and CDR2 from the germline V gene are SGHDT and YYEEEE. The length of the CDR3 is 17 residues. Under the authors' procedure: Reference gene primer amplification gave estimated nucleated cell counts. The assay was immunoSEQ multiplex PCR, and TCRdb's table has in-frame clones only and misses some. Clonal size and the V and J genes are those of that table, whereas D and trimming came from the DNA. This table has roughly 200,000 clones, more than 85% appearing once.

The genes are TRBV5-6 and TRBJ2-7, with TRBD1 identical over 7 bases. This TCR came from a woman in her 30s with active or convalescent COVID-19. Sample: peripheral blood. The CDR3 region has the DNA TGTGCCAGCAGCTTGGGACTCTCCGGGACAGTCGCCTACGAGCAGTACTTC. Encoded protein: CASSLGLSGTVAYEQYF.